A single sample is the source of the 23 T cell receptor beta chains below, sequenced in a study of T-cell reconstitution after alpha-beta-depleted transplantation in children. It was with unique molecular identifiers that the TCRbeta library was prepared. TCRdb analysed the PCR reads with MiXCR anew, one entry per CDR3 protein. The sample contains fewer than 550,000 distinct CDR3 sequences, approximately 10% of which appear only once. The sample was PBMCs, mostly from graft donor cells, taken 180 days after TCRalphabeta/CD19-depleted stem cell transplant. The receptors stem from a female patient aged 2-10 years who had a stem cell transplant for aplastic anemia, so the T cells may come from the graft donor.

The chain couples TRBV29-1 to TRBJ1-2; 7 bases align to TRBD1. Germline CDR1 reads SQVTM; CDR2 reads ANQGSEA. The ends lost 7 bases at V and 0 bases at J; junction bases unmatched: 5. The CDR3 sequence is 13 residues long. CDR3 protein: CSARDRSNYGYTF. CDR3 in DNA: TGCAGCGCCCGGGACAGATCTAACTATGGCTACACCTTC.

The rearrangement uses TRBV29-1 and TRBJ1-4; 7 positions match TRBD1. CDR1 is SQVTM and CDR2 is ANQGSEA in the germline V gene. V lost 6 bases and J lost 4; bases outside the gene matches: 5. The CDR3 totals 13 residues. CDR3 loop: CSVYTGVNEKLFF. The CDR3 DNA reads TGCAGCGTATACACAGGGGTTAATGAAAAACTGTTTTTT.

The rearrangement joins TRBV28 to TRBJ1-5; D gene uncertain. The CDR3 is made up of 14 amino acids. The germline gives CDR1 MDHEN, CDR2 SYDVKM. V was cut by 2 bases and J by 3 bases, with 8 bases left in between. CDR3 in amino acids: CASSLRRANQPQHF. The CDR3 DNA reads TGTGCCAGCAGTTTAAGGAGGGCCAATCAGCCCCAGCATTTT.

In this sample, this clonotype turned up many times. The chain couples TRBV5-1 to TRBJ2-7; D remains unclear. The CDR3 runs 13 residues. V was trimmed by 0 bases and J by 5 bases, leaving 9 bases between them. In germline, CDR1 is SGHRS, CDR2 YFSETQ. In DNA, the CDR3 is TGCGCCAGCAGCTTGGCCCCCTACGACGAGCAGTACGTC. Translation: CASSLAPYDEQYV.

The chain carries TRBV5-1 and TRBJ2-7; no firm D call. The germline V gene encodes CDR1 SGHRS and CDR2 YFSETQ. V was shortened by 0 bases and J by 3 bases, with 7 bases between the two germline ends. This CDR3 has 13 residues. CDR3 sequence: CASSLAQSYEQYF. The CDR3 nucleotides read TGCGCCAGCAGCTTGGCCCAGAGCTACGAGCAGTACTTC.

At least ten counts were recorded for this clonotype. DNA of the CDR3: TGTGCCAGCAGTTCGGACAGCCCCTACGAGCAGTACTTC. Protein sequence: CASSSDSPYEQYF. The chain recombines TRBV12-3 or TRBV12-4 with TRBJ2-7, with D maybe TRBD1 (6 bases). The CDR3 extends over 13 amino acids. Trimming took 4 bases from V and 2 from J, leaving 9 bases between them.

The chain carries TRBV18 and TRBJ2-3; TRBD1 matches 7 bases. This CDR3 has 16 residues. Looked up from germline, CDR1 is KGHSH and CDR2 is LQKENI. The junction had 11 bases not matched to a gene; V was cut back by 4 bases and J by 4 bases. CDR3 region: CASSLGQVRDPDTQYF. Here the CDR3 DNA reads TGTGCCAGCTCACTTGGACAGGTTAGAGATCCAGATACGCAGTATTTT. The whole variable domain, filled in from reference TRBV18 and TRBJ2-3, reads NAGVMQNPRHLVRRRGQEARLRCSPMKGHSHVYWYRQLPEEGLKFMVYLQKENIIDESGMPKERFSAEFPKEGPSILRIQQVVRGDSAAYFCASSLGQVRDPDTQYFGPGTRLTVL.

A few counts support this clonotype. This chain joins TRBV7-2 and TRBJ1-1; D may be TRBD1 (6 bases). V was cut by 5 bases and J by 0 bases, with 13 bases left in between. Germline values: CDR1 SGHTA, CDR2 FQGNSA. CDR3 length: 15 amino acids. CDR3 DNA sequence: TGTGCCAGCAGCCCGTGGACAGTCATGAACACTGAAGCTTTCTTT. Amino acid sequence: CASSPWTVMNTEAFF.

The chain has TRBV4-3 and TRBJ2-3, with D possibly TRBD1 on 6 matching bases. The CDR3 runs to 14 residues. Looked up from germline, CDR1 is LGHNA and CDR2 is YSLEER. The V end was cut by 2 bases, the J end by 7 bases, with 13 bases between. The CDR3 here is CASSQSGWDNTQYF. CDR3 DNA: TGCGCCAGCAGCCAAAGCGGATGGGACAATACGCAGTATTTT.

This clonotype was observed a handful of times. This rearrangement joins TRBV28 to TRBJ2-1, with TRBD2 identical over 7 bases. Per germline, CDR1 MDHEN and CDR2 SYDVKM. Unmatched junction bases numbered 9, after V lost 2 bases and J lost 2 bases. The CDR3 is 17 amino acids. The DNA of the CDR3 is TGTGCCAGCAGTTTACAATTCTCCGGGAGGCCCTACAATGAGCAGTTCTTC. Amino acids: CASSLQFSGRPYNEQFF.

This clonotype was recorded at least ten times. The chain couples TRBV20-1 to TRBJ1-1; D unclear. There are 11 residues in the CDR3. Germline loops: CDR1 DFQATT, CDR2 SNEGSKA (reference sequence). This CDR3 reads CSVGGNTEAFF. DNA for the CDR3: TGCAGCGTTGGAGGGAACACTGAAGCTTTCTTT.

This clonotype came up many times. This chain links TRBV20-1 with TRBJ2-5; unclear D gene. The germline V and J ends were trimmed by 6 bases and 1 base, with 6 bases remaining between them. Germline values: CDR1 DFQATT, CDR2 SNEGSKA (reference sequence). This CDR3 comprises 11 residues. The DNA for the CDR3 is TGCAGTGCCCGGTCCCAAGAGACCCAGTACTTC. Protein: CSARSQETQYF.

This chain uses TRBV6-5 with TRBJ1-4, with D hard to call. This CDR3 spans 16 amino acids. Between the trimmed V and J ends, which lost 2 bases and 8 bases, there was a span of 18 bases. Germline V gene sequence: CDR1 MNHEY, CDR2 SVGAGI. CDR3 residues: CASSYPPEGRGEKLFF. DNA of the CDR3: TGTGCCAGCAGTTACCCTCCTGAGGGCCGCGGGGAAAAACTGTTTTTT.

This clonotype showed up just a few times. The V call is TRBV7-2, the J call TRBJ1-1; 8 nucleotides align to TRBD1. The CDR3 has 15 residues. CDR1 and CDR2 from the germline V gene are SGHTA and FQGNSA. V was clipped by 3 bases and J by 0 bases; unmatched bases: 3. CDR3 sequence reads: CASSLDRVMNTEAFF. CDR3 nucleotide sequence: TGTGCCAGCAGCTTGGACAGGGTCATGAACACTGAAGCTTTCTTT. The whole variable domain, remainder taken from reference TRBV7-2 and TRBJ1-1, is GAGVSQSPSNKVTEKGKDVELRCDPISGHTALYWYRQSLGQGLEFLIYFQGNSAPDKSGLPSDRFSAERTGGSVSTLTIQRTQQEDSAVYLCASSLDRVMNTEAFFGQGTRLTVV.

This chain joins TRBV29-1 and TRBJ2-3; 7 bases are a match to TRBD2. The ends lost 1 base at V and 3 bases at J; junction bases unmatched: 10. Per the germline V gene, CDR1 is SQVTM and CDR2 is ANQGSEA. This CDR3 spans 16 amino acids. CDR3 in amino acids: CSVEGASGLGTDTQYF. The CDR3 nucleotides read TGCAGCGTTGAAGGGGCTAGCGGCCTAGGGACAGATACGCAGTATTTT.

There are many counts of this clonotype. This chain links TRBV5-1 with TRBJ1-4, with D unclear. Trimming took off 0 bases at V and 7 bases at J, with 7 bases between the two ends. Germline CDR1 reads SGHRS; CDR2 reads YFSETQ. The CDR3 contains 13 residues. The CDR3 loop is CASSLEAREKLFF. The CDR3 DNA follows: TGCGCCAGCAGCTTGGAGGCCCGTGAAAAACTGTTTTTT.

This clonotype was recorded at least ten times. The CDR3 spells CASSVDRGSETQYF. CDR3 DNA: TGTGCCAGCAGCGTAGATAGGGGATCGGAGACCCAGTACTTC. The gene calls are TRBV9 and TRBJ2-5, with TRBD1 as a possible D gene (5 bases). CDR3 length equals 14 residues. The V gene lost 0 bases and the J gene lost 5 bases, with 11 bases spanning the gap. Germline loops: CDR1 SGDLS, CDR2 YYNGEE.

This clonotype was seen a handful of times. CDR3 nucleotide sequence: TGCAGTGCTGCCCTTCGAGTCGGAGGACCATCCTACGAGCAGTACGTC. Its protein is CSAALRVGGPSYEQYV. This chain joins TRBV20-1 and TRBJ2-7, with D perhaps matching TRBD2 (5 bases). V lost 5 bases, J lost 1 base, and 21 bases lay in between. The CDR3 length is 16 residues. Per germline, CDR1 DFQATT and CDR2 SNEGSKA (reference sequence).

V usage is TRBV6-5 and J usage is TRBJ2-7, with D tentatively TRBD2 (6 bases). The ends were cut back, 2 bases at V and 2 bases at J, with 13 bases in the middle. The CDR3 sequence is 15 residues long. Germline V gives CDR1 MNHEY, CDR2 SVGAGI. The CDR3 is CASSYRAGWTYEQYV. In nucleotides, the CDR3 is TGTGCCAGCAGTTACCGGGCGGGGTGGACCTACGAGCAGTACGTC.

This clonotype was seen repeatedly, ten times or more. The chain couples TRBV10-3 to TRBJ1-5; D might be TRBD1 (5 bases). CDR1 ENHRY and CDR2 SYGVKD come from the germline V gene. The V end lost 0 bases, the J end lost 9 bases, and 9 bases lay between the germline ends. The CDR3 runs 13 residues. The CDR3 region has the DNA TGTGCCATCAGTGAGTCTTCAGGGTGGCCCCAGCATTTT. Residues: CAISESSGWPQHF.

This clonotype was seen a few times. The genes are TRBV5-1 and TRBJ2-1; 14 bases align to TRBD2. The germline V gene encodes CDR1 SGHRS and CDR2 YFSETQ. This CDR3 region has 15 residues. With V trimmed by 3 bases and J by 8 bases, 4 bases remained unmatched. CDR3 coding DNA: TGCGCCAGCAGCTCGGGACTAGCGGGAGCACATGAGCAGTTCTTC. It codes for CASSSGLAGAHEQFF.

The CDR3: CASSESIAYSYNEQFF. The CDR3 DNA reads as TGTGCCAGCAGTGAATCGATTGCCTACTCCTACAATGAGCAGTTCTTC. The V and J genes are TRBV25-1 and TRBJ2-1; D remains unclear. V was shortened by 1 base and J by 0 bases, with 10 bases between the two germline ends. Looked up from germline, CDR1 is MGHDK and CDR2 is SYGVNS. The CDR3 totals 16 residues.

In its sample, this clonotype was seen a few times. The chain is built from TRBV7-2 and TRBJ1-1; D unclear. The CDR3 runs 13 residues. V was cut by 0 bases and J by 8 bases, with 10 bases left in between. Germline lookup yields CDR1 SGHTA and CDR2 FQGNSA. The CDR3 DNA reads as TGTGCCAGCAGCTTAGCCCTCCTGGTGGAAGCTTTCTTT. Encoded protein: CASSLALLVEAFF.